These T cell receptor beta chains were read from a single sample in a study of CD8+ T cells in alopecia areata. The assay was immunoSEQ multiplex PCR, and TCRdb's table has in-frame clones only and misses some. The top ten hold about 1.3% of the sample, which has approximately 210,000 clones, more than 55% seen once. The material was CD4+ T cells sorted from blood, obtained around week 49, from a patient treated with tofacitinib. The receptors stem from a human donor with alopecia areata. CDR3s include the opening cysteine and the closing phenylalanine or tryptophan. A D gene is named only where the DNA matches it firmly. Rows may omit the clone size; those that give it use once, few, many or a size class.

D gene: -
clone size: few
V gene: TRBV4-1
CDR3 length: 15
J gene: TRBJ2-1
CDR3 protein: CASSQDTQDGYEQFF
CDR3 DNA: TGCGCCAGCAGCCAAGATACCCAGGATGGATATGAGCAGTTCTTC

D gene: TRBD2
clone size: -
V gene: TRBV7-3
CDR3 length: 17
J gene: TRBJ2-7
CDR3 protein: CASSRGRPGLASDEQYF
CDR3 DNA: TGTGCCAGCAGCCGCGGGCGTCCGGGACTAGCATCCGACGAGCAGTACTTC

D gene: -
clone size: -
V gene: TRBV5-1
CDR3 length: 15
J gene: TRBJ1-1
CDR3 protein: CASSPTGTINTEAFF
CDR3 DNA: TGCGCCAGCAGCCCGACCGGGACGATAAACACTGAAGCTTTCTTT

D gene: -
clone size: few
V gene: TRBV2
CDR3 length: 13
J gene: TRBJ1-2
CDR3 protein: CASWTDENYGYTF
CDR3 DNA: TGTGCCAGCTGGACAGACGAGAACTATGGCTACACCTTC

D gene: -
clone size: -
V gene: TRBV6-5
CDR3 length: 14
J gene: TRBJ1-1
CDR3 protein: CASSYSGGNTEAFF
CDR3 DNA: TGTGCCAGCAGTTACTCAGGAGGGAACACTGAAGCTTTCTTT

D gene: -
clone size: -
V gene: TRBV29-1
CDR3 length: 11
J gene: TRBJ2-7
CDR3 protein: CSVVVEYEQYF
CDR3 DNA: TGCAGCGTTGTCGTTGAGTACGAGCAGTACTTC

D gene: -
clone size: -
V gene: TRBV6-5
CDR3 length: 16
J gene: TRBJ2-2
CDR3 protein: CASSYRRFGNTGELFF
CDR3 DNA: TGTGCCAGCAGTTACCGGCGGTTCGGGAACACCGGGGAGCTGTTTTTT

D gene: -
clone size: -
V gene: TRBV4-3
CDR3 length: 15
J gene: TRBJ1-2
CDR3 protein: CASSQDGRGAGGYTF
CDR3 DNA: TGCGCCAGCAGCCAAGATGGACGGGGGGCAGGTGGCTACACCTTC

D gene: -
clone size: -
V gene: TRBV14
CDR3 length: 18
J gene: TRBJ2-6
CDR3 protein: CASSPGTPILAGANVLTF
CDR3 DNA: TGTGCCAGCAGCCCGGGTACACCGATTCTGGCTGGGGCCAACGTCCTGACTTTC

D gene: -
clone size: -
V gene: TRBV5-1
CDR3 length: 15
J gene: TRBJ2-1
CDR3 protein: CASSSSPGDYNEQFF
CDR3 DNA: TGCGCCAGCAGCTCCAGCCCTGGTGACTACAATGAGCAGTTCTTC

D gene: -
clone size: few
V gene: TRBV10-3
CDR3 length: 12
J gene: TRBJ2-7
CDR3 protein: CAIGEQGYEQYF
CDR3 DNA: TGTGCCATCGGCGAACAGGGCTACGAGCAGTACTTC

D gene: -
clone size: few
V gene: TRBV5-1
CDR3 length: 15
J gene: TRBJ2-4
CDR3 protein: CASSLGGVQGNIQYF
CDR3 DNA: TGCGCCAGCAGCTTGGGCGGGGTGCAAGGAAACATTCAGTACTTC

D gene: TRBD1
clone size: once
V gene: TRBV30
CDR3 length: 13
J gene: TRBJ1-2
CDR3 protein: CACPQGRNYGYTF
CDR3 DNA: TGTGCCTGTCCACAGGGGAGAAACTATGGCTACACCTTC

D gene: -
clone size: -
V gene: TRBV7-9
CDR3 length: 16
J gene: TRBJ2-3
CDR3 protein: CASSLEGARSTDTQYF
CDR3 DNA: TGTGCCAGCAGCTTAGAAGGGGCGCGTAGCACAGATACGCAGTATTTT

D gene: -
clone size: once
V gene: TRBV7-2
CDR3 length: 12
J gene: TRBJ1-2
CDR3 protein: CASSRDIYGYTF
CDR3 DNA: TGTGCCAGCAGTCGAGATATATATGGCTACACCTTC

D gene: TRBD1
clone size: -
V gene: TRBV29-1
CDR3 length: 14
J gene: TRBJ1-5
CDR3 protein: CSVATGGQRQPQHF
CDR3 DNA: TGCAGCGTAGCGACAGGGGGACAACGTCAGCCCCAGCATTTT

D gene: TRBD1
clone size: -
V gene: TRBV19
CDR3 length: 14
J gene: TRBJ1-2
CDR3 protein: CASNFRGGAYGYTF
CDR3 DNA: TGTGCCAGTAACTTCAGAGGGGGCGCGTATGGCTACACCTTC

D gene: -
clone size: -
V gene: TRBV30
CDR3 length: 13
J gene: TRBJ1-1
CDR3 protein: CAWRSFRDTEAFF
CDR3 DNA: TGTGCCTGGAGAAGTTTCCGGGACACTGAAGCTTTCTTT

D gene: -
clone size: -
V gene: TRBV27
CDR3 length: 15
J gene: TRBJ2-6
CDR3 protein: CASSFLDSGANVLTF
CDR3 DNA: TGTGCCAGCAGTTTCTTGGACTCTGGGGCCAACGTCCTGACTTTC

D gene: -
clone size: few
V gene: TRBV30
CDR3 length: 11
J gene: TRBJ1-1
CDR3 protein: CAWTRGSEAFF
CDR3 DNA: TGTGCCTGGACCCGCGGTTCTGAAGCTTTCTTT

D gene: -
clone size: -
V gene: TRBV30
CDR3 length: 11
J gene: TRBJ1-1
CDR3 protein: CAWRTDTEAFF
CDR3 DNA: TGTGCCTGGAGAACAGACACTGAAGCTTTCTTT

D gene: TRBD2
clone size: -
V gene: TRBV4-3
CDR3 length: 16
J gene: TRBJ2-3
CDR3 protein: CASSQVGLAGRDTQYF
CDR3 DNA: TGCGCCAGCAGCCAAGTGGGACTAGCGGGGAGGGATACGCAGTATTTT

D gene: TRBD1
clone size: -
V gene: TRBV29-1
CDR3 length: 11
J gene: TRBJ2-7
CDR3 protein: CSVGTVYEQYF
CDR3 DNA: TGCAGCGTGGGGACAGTCTACGAGCAGTACTTC

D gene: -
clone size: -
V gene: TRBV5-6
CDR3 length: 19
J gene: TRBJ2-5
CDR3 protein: CASSLGPAPRLLGQETQYF
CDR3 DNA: TGTGCCAGCAGCTTGGGGCCGGCCCCCCGGTTATTAGGCCAAGAGACCCAGTACTTC

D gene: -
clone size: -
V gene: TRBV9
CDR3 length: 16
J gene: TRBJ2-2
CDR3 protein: CASSVMFGGNTGELFF
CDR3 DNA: TGTGCCAGCAGCGTAATGTTCGGGGGTAACACCGGGGAGCTGTTTTTT

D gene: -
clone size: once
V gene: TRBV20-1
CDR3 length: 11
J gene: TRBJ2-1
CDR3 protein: CSARRYNEQFF
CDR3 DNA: TGCAGTGCTAGGCGCTACAATGAGCAGTTCTTC

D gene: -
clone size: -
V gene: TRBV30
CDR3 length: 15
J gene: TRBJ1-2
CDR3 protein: CAGTGGRRIKNGYTF
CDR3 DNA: TGTGCCGGAACGGGCGGGAGGCGCATCAAAAATGGCTACACCTTC

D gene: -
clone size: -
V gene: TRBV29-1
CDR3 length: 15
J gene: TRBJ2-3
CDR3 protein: CSVESSGTYSDTQYF
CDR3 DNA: TGCAGCGTTGAGAGCTCCGGGACTTATTCAGATACGCAGTATTTT

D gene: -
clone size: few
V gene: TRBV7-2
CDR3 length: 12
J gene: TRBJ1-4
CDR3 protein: CASSMGETKLFF
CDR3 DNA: TGTGCCAGCAGCATGGGGGAGACGAAACTGTTTTTT

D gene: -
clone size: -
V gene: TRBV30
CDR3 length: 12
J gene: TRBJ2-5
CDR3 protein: CAWSEAKETQYF
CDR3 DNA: TGTGCCTGGAGTGAGGCAAAGGAGACCCAGTACTTC

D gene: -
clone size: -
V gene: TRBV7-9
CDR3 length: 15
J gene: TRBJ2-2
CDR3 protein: CASSTDRTNTGELFF
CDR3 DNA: TGTGCCAGCAGCACCGACAGGACGAACACCGGGGAGCTGTTTTTT

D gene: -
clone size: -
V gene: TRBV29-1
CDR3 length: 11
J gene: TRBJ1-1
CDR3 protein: CSVVGNTEAFF
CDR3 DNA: TGCAGCGTTGTGGGGAATACTGAAGCTTTCTTT

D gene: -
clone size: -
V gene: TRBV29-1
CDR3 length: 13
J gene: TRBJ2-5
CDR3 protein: CSVDIRDEETQYF
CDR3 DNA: TGCAGCGTTGACATCAGGGATGAAGAGACCCAGTACTTC

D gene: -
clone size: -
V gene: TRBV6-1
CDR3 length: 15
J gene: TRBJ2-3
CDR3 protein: CASVKLGSSTDTQYF
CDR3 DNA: TGTGCCAGCGTAAAGTTGGGTTCCAGCACAGATACGCAGTATTTT

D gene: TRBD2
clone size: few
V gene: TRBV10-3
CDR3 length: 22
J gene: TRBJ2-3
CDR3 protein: CAISVSSRLAGAATRITDTQYF
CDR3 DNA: TGTGCCATCAGTGTGTCCTCCAGACTAGCGGGGGCCGCCACCCGAATCACAGATACGCAGTATTTT

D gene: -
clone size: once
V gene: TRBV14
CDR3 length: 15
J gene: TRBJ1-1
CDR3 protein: CASSPYPGGSTEAFF
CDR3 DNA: TGTGCCAGCAGCCCCTACCCGGGGGGGTCCACTGAAGCTTTCTTT

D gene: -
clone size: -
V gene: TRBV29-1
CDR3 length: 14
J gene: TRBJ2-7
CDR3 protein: CSVAQGIFVGEQYF
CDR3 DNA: TGCAGCGTCGCTCAGGGGATCTTCGTAGGCGAGCAGTACTTC

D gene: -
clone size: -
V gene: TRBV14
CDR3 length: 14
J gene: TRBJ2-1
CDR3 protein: CASSQDLLADEQFF
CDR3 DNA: TGTGCCAGCAGCCAAGATCTTCTGGCGGATGAGCAGTTCTTC

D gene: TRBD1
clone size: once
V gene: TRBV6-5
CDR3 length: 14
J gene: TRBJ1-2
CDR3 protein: CASSYGTGSFGYTF
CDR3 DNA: TGTGCCAGCAGTTACGGGACAGGATCATTCGGCTACACCTTC

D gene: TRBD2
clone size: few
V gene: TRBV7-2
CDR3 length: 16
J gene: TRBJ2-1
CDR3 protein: CASSFGGVRSHNEQFF
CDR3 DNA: TGTGCCAGCAGCTTCGGGGGGGTGAGGTCGCACAATGAGCAGTTCTTC

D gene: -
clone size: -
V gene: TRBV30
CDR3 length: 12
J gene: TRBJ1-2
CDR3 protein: CAWSPGGRGYTF
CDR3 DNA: TGTGCCTGGAGCCCGGGGGGGAGAGGCTACACCTTC

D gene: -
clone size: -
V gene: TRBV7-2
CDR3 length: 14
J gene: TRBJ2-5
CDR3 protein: CASSLAGGPETQYF
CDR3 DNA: TGTGCCAGCAGCTTAGCGGGGGGGCCCGAGACCCAGTACTTC

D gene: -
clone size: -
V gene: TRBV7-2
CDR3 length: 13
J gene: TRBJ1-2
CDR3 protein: CASSLEGEVGYTF
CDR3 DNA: TGTGCCAGCAGCTTGGAGGGGGAGGTGGGCTACACCTTC

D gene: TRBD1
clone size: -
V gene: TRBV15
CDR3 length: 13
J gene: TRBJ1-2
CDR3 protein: CATSRAGGIGYTF
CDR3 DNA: TGTGCCACCAGCAGGGCAGGGGGCATCGGCTACACCTTC

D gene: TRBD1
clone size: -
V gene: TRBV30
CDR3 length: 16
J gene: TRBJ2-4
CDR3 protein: CAWKRQGAVAKNIQYF
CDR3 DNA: TGTGCCTGGAAGAGGCAGGGGGCTGTAGCCAAAAACATTCAGTACTTC

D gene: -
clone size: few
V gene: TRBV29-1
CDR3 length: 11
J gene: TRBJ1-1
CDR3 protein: CSGFHVTEAFF
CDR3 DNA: TGCAGCGGGTTTCATGTCACTGAAGCTTTCTTT

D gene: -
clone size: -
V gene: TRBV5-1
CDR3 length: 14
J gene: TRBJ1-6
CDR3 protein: CASSATANNSPLHF
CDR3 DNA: TGCGCCAGCAGCGCGACAGCGAATAATTCACCCCTCCACTTT

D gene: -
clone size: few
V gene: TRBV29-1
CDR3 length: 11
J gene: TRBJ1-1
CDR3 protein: CSQRVNTEAFF
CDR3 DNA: TGCAGCCAAAGGGTGAACACTGAAGCTTTCTTT

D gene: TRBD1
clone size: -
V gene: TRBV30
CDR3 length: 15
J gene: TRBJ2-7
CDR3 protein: CVWSNSGTGSYEQYF
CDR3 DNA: TGTGTCTGGAGTAACTCCGGGACAGGCTCCTACGAGCAGTACTTC

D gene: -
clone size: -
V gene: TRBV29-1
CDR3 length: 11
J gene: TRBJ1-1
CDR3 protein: CSVDMGSEAFF
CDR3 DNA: TGCAGCGTTGATATGGGCAGTGAAGCTTTCTTT

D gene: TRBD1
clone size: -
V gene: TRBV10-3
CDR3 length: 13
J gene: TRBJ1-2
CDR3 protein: CATTRGREDGYTF
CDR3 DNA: TGTGCCACCACCAGGGGGCGCGAGGATGGCTACACCTTC

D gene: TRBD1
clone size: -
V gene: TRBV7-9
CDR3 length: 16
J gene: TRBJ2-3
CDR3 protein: CASSFSGTGLTDTQYF
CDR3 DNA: TGTGCCAGCAGCTTTTCCGGGACAGGGCTCACAGATACGCAGTATTTT

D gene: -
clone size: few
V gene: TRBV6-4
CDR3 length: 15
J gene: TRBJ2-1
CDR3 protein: CASSGKQSSYNEQFF
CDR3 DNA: TGTGCCAGCAGTGGAAAACAGAGCTCCTACAATGAGCAGTTCTTC

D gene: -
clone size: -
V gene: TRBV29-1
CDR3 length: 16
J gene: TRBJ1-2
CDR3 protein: CSVDIGQTLSNYGYTF
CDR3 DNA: TGCAGCGTTGATATAGGACAGACATTGTCTAACTATGGCTACACCTTC

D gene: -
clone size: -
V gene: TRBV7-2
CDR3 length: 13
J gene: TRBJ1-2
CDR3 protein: CASSLGTAYGYTF
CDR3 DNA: TGTGCCAGCAGCTTAGGGACAGCTTATGGCTACACCTTC

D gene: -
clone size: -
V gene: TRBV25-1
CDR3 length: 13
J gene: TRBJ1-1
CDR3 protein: CASSVGLNTEAFF
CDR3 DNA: TGTGCCAGCAGTGTAGGGTTAAACACTGAAGCTTTCTTT

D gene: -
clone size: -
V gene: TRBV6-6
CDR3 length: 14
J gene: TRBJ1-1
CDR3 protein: CASALGGPNTEAFF
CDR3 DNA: TGTGCCAGCGCCCTAGGTGGGCCTAACACTGAAGCTTTCTTT

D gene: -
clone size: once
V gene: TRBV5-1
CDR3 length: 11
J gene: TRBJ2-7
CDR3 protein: CASSPGREQYF
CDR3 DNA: TGCGCCAGCAGCCCGGGGCGCGAGCAGTACTTC

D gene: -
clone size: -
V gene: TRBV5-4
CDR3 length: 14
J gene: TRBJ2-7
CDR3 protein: CASSLEAEPYEQYF
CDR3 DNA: TGTGCCAGCAGCTTGGAGGCGGAACCCTACGAGCAGTACTTC